This T cell receptor beta chain was documented in a study of spatial heterogeneity in lung cancer. Study-level background: Matched bulk RNA-seq gave a T cell module score that correlated strongly with tumor-region TCR transcript counts.

The CDR3 runs to 15 residues. The germline V gene has CDR1 SNHLY and CDR2 FYNNEI. Trimming removed 5 bases from V and 9 bases from J; junction bases left unmatched: 15. Time point meaning: sample taken at primary tumor resection. Samples came from roughly 72 TRACERx patients with untreated early-stage lung cancer. Whole RNA came from tumor, nontumor lung or frozen PBMC and was sequenced without being sorted. Regarding the study as a whole: It was found that expanded intratumoral alpha and beta TCR counts tracked tumor mutation counts.

In its sample, this clonotype is medium-sized. Its target is not known. TCRdb reprocessed the 5' RACE reads with MiXCR, giving one entry per CDR3 protein. Among 3,000 to 4,500 distinct CDR3 sequences listed, approximately 4.9% were seen once. Sequenced material: lung tumor tissue, taken at surgery. The receptor comes from a female donor with early-stage non-small cell lung cancer. The J gene is TRBJ1-2, the V gene TRBV2, with 7 bases that match TRBD1. The CDR3 DNA reads as TGTGCCAGCAGTACCGGGACAGCCGGTATAGGGAGCTACACCTTC. Its protein product is CASSTGTAGIGSYTF.